This T cell receptor beta chain was found in a study of radiation and T cells in renal cell carcinoma (dated by TCRdb to 2020 to 2021). About the full investigation: A total of around 50 samples underwent TCR beta sequencing, made up of roughly 26 tumors and roughly 27 peripheral blood samples. Across all 53 samples, around 4,000,000 unique CDR3 nucleotide sequences encoding over 2.5 million unique CDR3 amino acid sequences were identified. On the study overall, not on this receptor specifically: In blood, the top tumor clonotypes increased from baseline to 2 weeks after radiation and then shrank by 4 weeks, which suggests a temporary expansion of tumor-resident clones. A greater number of dominant CDR3 motifs was detected in irradiated tumors than in control tumors, and a larger share of the repertoire was occupied by these motifs in irradiated tumors than in control tumors. Compared with controls, irradiated tumors had higher TCR clonality, as the top 100 clonotypes made up an average of around 54% of the repertoire, versus roughly 43% in nephrectomy-only tumors. Because only small tumor regions of approximately 0.91 g were available, intratumoral heterogeneity was not captured. Because pretreatment tumor biopsies were not available, the study could not determine whether clonotypes were already present within the tumor at baseline. With a single-armed trial design, the study had no way to address how radiation dose or scheduling affects the TCR repertoire.

Note on this clone: It lacks a known antigen. No much larger clonotype is one base removed from it; base qualities were not supplied.

The time point label, as the study defines it: tumor resected at nephrectomy. The treatment or condition label for this specimen denotes: 15 Gy SBRT to primary tumor, nephrectomy 4 weeks later. Samples were obtained from a clinical trial, in which 15 Gy stereotactic body radiation therapy was delivered to primary renal cell carcinomas and nephrectomy was performed 4 weeks later. Every patient's renal cell carcinoma showed clear cell pathology. Tumors were mechanically dissociated, digested with collagenase/hyaluronidase at 37 °C, processed in gentleMACS C tubes, and stored in liquid nitrogen. Genomic DNA for TCR sequencing was prepared using the QIAamp DNA Blood Mini Kit (Qiagen). The analyses included just those samples that passed every quality control check. Following the manufacturer's recommendations, the immunoSEQ kit was used to generate TCR beta libraries from genomic DNA. For library preparation, a first multiplex PCR was performed with proprietary primers, followed by a second PCR in which unique barcodes were added, and bead cleanups were performed after each round. Each sample batch included a kit-provided positive control reaction and a negative control reaction. The final libraries underwent checking on an Agilent 4200 TapeStation D1000 ScreenTape, volumetric pooling, and quantification by qPCR. An Illumina NextSeq500 fitted with a MidOutput 150-cycle cartridge performed the sequencing, running 156 Read1 cycles and 15 Index1 cycles with the kit's custom primers. The pooled library was loaded at about 0.96 pM, and approximately 18% PhiX control was spiked in. Turning to the authors' computational methods: The vendor-processed data were analyzed in R, and a clonotype was defined as all T cells that share the same CDR3 nucleotide sequence. In the clone abundance analyses, frequencies were normalized to the 10,000 most abundant clones in each sample. Public T cell clones, which averaged fewer than five per sample, were excluded before analysis. ImmunoMap was used for dominant motif analysis with the PAM10 matrix, a gap penalty of 30, and a homology threshold of 0.3, and any motif reaching a cumulative frequency of at least 0.01 was considered dominant. An abundance difference of at least 32-fold between compartments was the criterion for calling clonotypes tumor-enriched or baseline blood-enriched. Similarity between tumor and blood repertoires was quantified using the Baroni-Urbani and Buser coefficient, and groups were compared with two-tailed Wilcoxon tests in R. TCRdb provides this immuneACCESS table in a form limited to in-frame rearrangements. Some clones are lacking; in checked studies, under half of them reflect an unresolved V gene, and why the rest are absent is not known. V, J and clone size derive from that table, while D and trimming were established from the DNA sequence. This sample is represented by nearly 20,000 clones; less than 65% of them were singletons. The ten most abundant clones make up approximately 12% of the sample.

V lost 8 bases and J lost 1 base, and the count of bases not matched to a germline gene is 5. The CDR3, cysteine through phenylalanine, is 13 amino acids long. The entry retains the CDR3 DNA only, 39 bases that are in frame from base 1. Sequences MNHEY (CDR1) and SMNVEV (CDR2) are obtained from the germline V gene (reference sequence). Material: tumor tissue, obtained from a patient whose treatment included radiotherapy and nephrectomy. This receptor was obtained from a woman in her 70s with renal cell carcinoma. The rearranged segments are TRBV27 and TRBJ2-7, with 7 bases in between that match TRBD1. The nucleotide sequence is given as TGTGCCAGCGCCTCGACAGGGTCCTACGAGCAGTACTTC. It translates to CASASTGSYEQYF.